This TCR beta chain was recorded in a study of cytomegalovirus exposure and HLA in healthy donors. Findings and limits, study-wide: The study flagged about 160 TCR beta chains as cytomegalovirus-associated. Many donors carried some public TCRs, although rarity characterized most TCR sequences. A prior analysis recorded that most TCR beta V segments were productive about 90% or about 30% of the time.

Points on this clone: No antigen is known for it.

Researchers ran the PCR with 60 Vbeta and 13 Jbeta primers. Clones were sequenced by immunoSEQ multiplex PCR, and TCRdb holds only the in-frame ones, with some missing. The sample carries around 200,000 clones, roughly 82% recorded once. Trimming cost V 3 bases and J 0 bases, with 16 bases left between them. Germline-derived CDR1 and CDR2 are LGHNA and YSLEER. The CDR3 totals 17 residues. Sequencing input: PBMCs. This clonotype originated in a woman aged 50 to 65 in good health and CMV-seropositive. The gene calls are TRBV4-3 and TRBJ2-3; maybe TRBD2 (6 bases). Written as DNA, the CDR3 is TGCGCCAGCAGCCAGGACCCCGGGACTCCAAGCACAGATACGCAGTATTTT. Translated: CASSQDPGTPSTDTQYF.